The clone carrying this T cell receptor beta chain has a count of ten or more. The antigen is unknown. This sample is drawn from a study of Graves' ophthalmopathy and Graves' hyperthyroidism. Study-wide results and limits: Blood samples also showed most expanded thyroid clonotypes exceeding 0.001 frequency.

RNA transcripts provided the template for amplifying TCR beta CDR3 regions. An initial RT-PCR round employing HTBI primers preceded a second-round multiplex PCR. TCRdb analysed the multiplex PCR reads with MiXCR anew, one entry per CDR3 protein. The data hold approximately 460,000 distinct CDR3 sequences, with 13% to 15% observed a single time. Germline trimming cut 4 bases from V and 0 bases from J; bases unmatched to any gene: 8. Per germline, CDR1 LNHDA and CDR2 SQIVND (reference sequence). CDR3 size: 17 residues. The TCR comes from a young woman with Graves' ophthalmopathy. Sequencing was done on a sample of blood. The chain combines TRBV19 with TRBJ2-7; 11 bases fit TRBD2. CDR3 DNA: TGTGCCAGTAGTACCCTGACTAGCGGGGTGAGCTCCTACGAGCAGTACTTC. Its translation is CASSTLTSGVSSYEQYF. The full variable domain, its missing parts supplied by reference TRBV19 and TRBJ2-7, is DGGITQSPKYLFRKEGQNVTLSCEQNLNHDAMYWYRQDPGQGLRLIYYSQIVNDFQKGDIAEGYSVSREKKESFPLTVTSAQKNPTAFYLCASSTLTSGVSSYEQYFGPGTRLTVT.